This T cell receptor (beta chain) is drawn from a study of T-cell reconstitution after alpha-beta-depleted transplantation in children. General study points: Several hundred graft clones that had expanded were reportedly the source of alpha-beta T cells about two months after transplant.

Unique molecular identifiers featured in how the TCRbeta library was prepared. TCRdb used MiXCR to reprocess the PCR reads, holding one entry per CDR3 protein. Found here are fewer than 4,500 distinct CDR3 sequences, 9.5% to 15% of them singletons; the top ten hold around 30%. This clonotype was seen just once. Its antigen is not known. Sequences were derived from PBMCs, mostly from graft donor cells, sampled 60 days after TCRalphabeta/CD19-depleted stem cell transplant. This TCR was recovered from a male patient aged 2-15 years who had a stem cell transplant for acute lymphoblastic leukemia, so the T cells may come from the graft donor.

The CDR3 bases are TGCGCCAGCAGCCAAGAAATGTGGGTAGCGGGAGGCTTCTTGTTCTTC. It is translated as CASSQEMWVAGGFLFF. The gene calls are TRBV4-3 and TRBJ2-1, with 10 bases identical to TRBD2. CDR3 length: 16 residues. With V trimmed by 0 bases and J by 15 bases, 14 bases remained unmatched. Germline V lookup: CDR1 LGHNA, CDR2 YSLEER.